This TCR beta chain was obtained from a study of blood T cells in healthy people across ages. Trimming removed 8 bases from V and 0 bases from J; junction bases left unmatched: 4. This CDR3 comprises 14 residues. Researchers isolated at least 6 million PBMCs per sample. Samples each had at least 6 micrograms of total RNA extracted. The authors ran a second PCR of roughly 6 to 12 cycles using a sample-barcoded 5' primer and a J-beta primer mix. MiXCR was run by TCRdb on the 5' RACE reads, yielding one entry per CDR3 protein. The sample contains 600,000 to 800,000 distinct CDR3 sequences, 45% to 60% of which appear only once.

J is TRBJ1-5 and V is TRBV12-3 or TRBV12-4; 7 bases map to TRBD1. Sequenced input: blood. This TCR derives from a woman of 80 years or more in good health. CDR3 sequence (DNA): TGTGCCAGCGGCAGGGGGTTTAGCAATCAGCCCCAGCATTTT. This codes for CASGRGFSNQPQHF.